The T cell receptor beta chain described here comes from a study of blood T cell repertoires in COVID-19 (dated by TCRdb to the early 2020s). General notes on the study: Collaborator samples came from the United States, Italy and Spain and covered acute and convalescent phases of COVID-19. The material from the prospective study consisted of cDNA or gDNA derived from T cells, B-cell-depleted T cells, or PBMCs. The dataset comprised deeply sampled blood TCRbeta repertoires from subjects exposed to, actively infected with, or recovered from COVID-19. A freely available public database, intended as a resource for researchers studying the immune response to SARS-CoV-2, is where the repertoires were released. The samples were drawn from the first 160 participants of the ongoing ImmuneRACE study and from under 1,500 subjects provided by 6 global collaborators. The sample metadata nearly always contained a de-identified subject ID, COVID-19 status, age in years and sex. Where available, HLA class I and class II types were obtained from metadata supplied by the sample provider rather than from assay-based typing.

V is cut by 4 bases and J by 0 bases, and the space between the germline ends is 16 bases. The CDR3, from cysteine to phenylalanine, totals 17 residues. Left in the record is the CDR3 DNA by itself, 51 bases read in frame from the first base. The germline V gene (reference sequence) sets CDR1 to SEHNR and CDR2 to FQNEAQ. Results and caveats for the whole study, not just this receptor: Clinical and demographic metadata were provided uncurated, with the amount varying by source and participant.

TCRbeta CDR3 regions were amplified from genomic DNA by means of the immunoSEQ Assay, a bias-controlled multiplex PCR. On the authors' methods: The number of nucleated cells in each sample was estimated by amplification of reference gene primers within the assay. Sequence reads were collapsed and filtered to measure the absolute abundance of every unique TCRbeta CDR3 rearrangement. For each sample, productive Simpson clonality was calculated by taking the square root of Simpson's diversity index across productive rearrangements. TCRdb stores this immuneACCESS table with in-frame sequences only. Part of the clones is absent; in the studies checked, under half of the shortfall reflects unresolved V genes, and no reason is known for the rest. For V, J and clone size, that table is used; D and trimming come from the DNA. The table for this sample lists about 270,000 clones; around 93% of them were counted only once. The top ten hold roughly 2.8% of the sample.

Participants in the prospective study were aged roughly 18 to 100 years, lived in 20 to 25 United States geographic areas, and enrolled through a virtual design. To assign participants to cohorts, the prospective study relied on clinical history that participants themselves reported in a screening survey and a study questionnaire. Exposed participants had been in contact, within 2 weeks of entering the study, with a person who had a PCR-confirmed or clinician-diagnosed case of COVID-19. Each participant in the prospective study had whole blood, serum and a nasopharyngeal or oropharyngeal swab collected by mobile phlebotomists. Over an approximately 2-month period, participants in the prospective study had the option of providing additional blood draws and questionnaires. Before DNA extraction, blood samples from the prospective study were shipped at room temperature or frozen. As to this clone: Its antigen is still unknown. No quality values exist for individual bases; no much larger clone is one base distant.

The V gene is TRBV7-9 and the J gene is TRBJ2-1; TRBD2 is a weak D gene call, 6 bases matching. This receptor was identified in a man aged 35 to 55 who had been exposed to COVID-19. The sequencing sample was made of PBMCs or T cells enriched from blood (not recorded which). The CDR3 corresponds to CASSSRDPAGSYNEQFF. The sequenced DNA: TGTGCCAGCAGCTCCCGGGACCCAGCGGGCTCCTACAATGAGCAGTTCTTC. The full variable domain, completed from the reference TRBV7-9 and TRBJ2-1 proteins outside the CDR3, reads DTGVSQNPRHKITKRGQNVTFRCDPISEHNRLYWYRQTLGQGPEFLTYFQNEAQLEKSRLLSDRFSAERPKGSFSTLEIQRTEQGDSAMYLCASSSRDPAGSYNEQFFGPGTRLTVL.